This TCR beta chain was captured by sequencing in a study of OX40 agonist ivuxolimab in advanced cancers. Libraries were prepared by immunoSEQ multiplex PCR; TCRdb keeps only in-frame clonotypes and omits some of them. The data contain roughly 58,000 clones, more than 85% of them seen just once; the ten biggest clones take up about 20%. Germline assignment: CDR1 MNHNS and CDR2 SASEGT. This CDR3 has 13 amino acids. V shed 6 bases, J shed 2 bases, and the junction held 4 bases outside the gene matches. V usage is TRBV6-1 and J usage is TRBJ2-7, with TRBD1 matching over 7 bases. The sequence came from an adult with an advanced solid tumor such as melanoma, head and neck, liver or kidney cancer. The sample in question was CD4+ or CD8+ T cells sorted from blood, obtained in a trial of the OX40 agonist ivuxolimab. The CDR3 protein is CASRGQKTYEQYF. The CDR3 DNA follows: TGTGCCAGCAGGGGACAGAAAACCTACGAGCAGTACTTC.